Listed below are T cell receptor beta chains from one sample, sequenced in a study of STAT3 mutations in large granular lymphocyte leukemia. Clones were sequenced by immunoSEQ multiplex PCR, and TCRdb holds only the in-frame ones, with some missing. The sample consists of approximately 4,500 clones, around 84% of them appearing once. The sample taken for sequencing was peripheral blood mononuclear cells. Receptor source: a man aged 35-49 years with T-cell large granular lymphocyte leukemia. Some clones in this sample may be carry-over from other donors' samples. Each CDR3 is given with its conserved first and last residue. The D gene is left open where the match is weak. Some rows mark clone size as missing; the rest say once, few, many or name a class of expanded clone.

D	size	V	J	DNA	CDR3
TRBD2	-	TRBV7-8	TRBJ2-2	TGTGCCAGCAGACCCAGCGGGGGGGCCGCTCCCGGGGAGCTGTTTTTT	CASRPSGGAAPGELFF
TRBD2	-	TRBV29-1	TRBJ2-1	TGCAGCGCCGAACTAGCGGGGGCCGACAATGAGCAGTTCTTC	CSAELAGADNEQFF
-	-	TRBV27	TRBJ2-7	TGTGCCAGTTTCTCGAGCTCCTACGAGCAGTACTTC	CASFSSSYEQYF
-	-	TRBV25-1	TRBJ1-1	TGTGCCAGCAGTGAACAGGGGAGAGACACTGAAGCTTTCTTT	CASSEQGRDTEAFF
-	-	TRBV7-9	TRBJ2-1	TGTGCCAGCCAGCCCGGGGGCGCGTCCTACAATGAGCAGTTCTTC	CASQPGGASYNEQFF
-	-	TRBV18	TRBJ2-3	TGTGCCAGCTCACCATCGGCAGATACGCAGTATTTT	CASSPSADTQYF
TRBD2	-	TRBV6-4	TRBJ2-2	TGTGCCAGCAGTGACGGGAGGGACACCGGGGAGCTGTTTTTT	CASSDGRDTGELFF
-	-	TRBV18	TRBJ1-1	TGTGCCAGCTCACCCTACAGGGAGAACACTGAAGCTTTCTTT	CASSPYRENTEAFF
-	-	TRBV7-9	TRBJ1-2	TGTGCCAGCAGCTTCGCCAGGGGTTCCGAAGGTTACACCTTC	CASSFARGSEGYTF
TRBD1	-	TRBV29-1	TRBJ2-2	TGCAGCGTCCGCGACAGGGTTGGCGGGGAGCTGTTTTTT	CSVRDRVGGELFF
-	-	TRBV7-9	TRBJ1-1	TGTGCCAGCGGCCGGGCCGTCGGGATGAACACTGAAGCTTTCTTT	CASGRAVGMNTEAFF
-	few	TRBV6-1	TRBJ1-2	TGTGCCAGCACGAGACGGGGGCTCTATGGCTACACCTTC	CASTRRGLYGYTF
TRBD1	few	TRBV6-6	TRBJ1-5	TGTGCCAGCAGTTACTTGGGACAGACCAATCAGCCCCAGCATTTT	CASSYLGQTNQPQHF
-	once	TRBV7-9	TRBJ1-3	TGTGCCAGCAGCCAGGGAGCTAGCTCTGGAAACACCATATATTTT	CASSQGASSGNTIYF
-	-	TRBV10-3	TRBJ1-2	TGTGCCATCAGTGAACCCTACAGGGCGTATGGCTACACCTTC	CAISEPYRAYGYTF
TRBD1	once	TRBV7-8	TRBJ2-7	TGTGCCAGCAGCATGCCCGGGACAGGGGCCACGGCTTCCTACGAGCAGTACTTC	CASSMPGTGATASYEQYF
-	once	TRBV4-3	TRBJ1-2	TGCGCCAGCAGCCTTGTCACGGGGGCGGGGTATGGCTACACCTTC	CASSLVTGAGYGYTF
-	-	TRBV19	TRBJ2-5	TGTGCCAGTAGTAGGGGCTGGGGGCGAGAGACCCAGTACTTC	CASSRGWGRETQYF
-	-	TRBV10-3	TRBJ2-7	TGTGCCATCAGTGGGGGCGGACAGAGCTACGAGCAGTACTTC	CAISGGGQSYEQYF
-	-	TRBV18	TRBJ1-5	TGTGCCAGCTCACAACCACCGGGATCCGATTTTTCTAGCAATCAGCCCCAGCATTTT	CASSQPPGSDFSSNQPQHF
-	-	TRBV19	TRBJ2-4	TGTGCCAGTAGTATAAAGGGGCCCGTCGGGACCAAAAACATTCAGTACTTC	CASSIKGPVGTKNIQYF
-	-	TRBV4-1	TRBJ2-7	TGCGCCAGCAGCCTTTCCTCGGACAGAGCCTACGAGCAGTACTTC	CASSLSSDRAYEQYF
TRBD2	-	TRBV5-1	TRBJ2-3	TGCGCCAGCAGCTTGAGCGGGGTTGTCGCAGATACGCAGTATTTT	CASSLSGVVADTQYF
-	once	TRBV7-9	TRBJ2-7	TGTGCCAGCACCGGCGGGGAATCCTACGAGCAGTACTTC	CASTGGESYEQYF
-	-	TRBV10-3	TRBJ1-1	TGTGCCATCAGTGACAGGGATTTGAACACTGAAGCTTTCTTT	CAISDRDLNTEAFF
TRBD2	-	TRBV7-9	TRBJ2-1	TGTGCCAGCGGCCTAGCGGGGGCTTACAATGAGCAGTTCTTC	CASGLAGAYNEQFF
-	-	TRBV11-2	TRBJ1-2	TGTGCCAGCAGCTTGGGCGGAACTGGTTATGGCTACACCTTC	CASSLGGTGYGYTF
TRBD1	-	TRBV6-6	TRBJ1-1	TGTGCCAGCAGCACAACGGGACAGGGGCACAACACTGAAGCTTTCTTT	CASSTTGQGHNTEAFF
-	-	TRBV5-6	TRBJ1-2	TGTGCCAGCAGCTTGGGGGACACAGATAACCCGAGAAAGAACTATGGCTACACCTTC	CASSLGDTDNPRKNYGYTF
-	-	TRBV27	TRBJ1-6	TGTGCCAGCAGTTTCGCGGTATCCTATAATTCACCCCTCCACTTT	CASSFAVSYNSPLHF
-	-	TRBV30	TRBJ2-2	TGTGCCTGGAGATTGGGGATCCTTACCGGGGAGCTGTTTTTT	CAWRLGILTGELFF
-	few	TRBV21-1	TRBJ1-2	TGTGCCAACCAACCGGGGATCTATGGCTACACCTTC	CANQPGIYGYTF
-	-	TRBV4-3	TRBJ1-5	TGCGCCAGCAGCCAAGATGTAAACAGCAATCAGCCCCAGCATTTT	CASSQDVNSNQPQHF
-	-	TRBV5-4	TRBJ2-7	TGTGCCAGCATCCGGCCGGGGGCCAGCTACGAGCAGTACTTC	CASIRPGASYEQYF
TRBD1	few	TRBV7-8	TRBJ1-2	TGTGCCAGCAGCCCTTTGACAGGGAACTATGGCTACACCTTC	CASSPLTGNYGYTF
-	-	TRBV9	TRBJ1-2	TGTGCCAGCAGCGCCGAGGGCAGGGGAGGTAACTATGGCTACACCTTC	CASSAEGRGGNYGYTF
-	-	TRBV6-5	TRBJ1-1	TGTGCCAGCCAGTTATTTATGAACACTGAAGCTTTCTTT	CASQLFMNTEAFF
-	-	TRBV25-1	TRBJ1-2	TGTGCCAGCAGTACCCTTAACTATGGCTACACCTTC	CASSTLNYGYTF
-	-	TRBV6-5	TRBJ1-1	TGTGCCGCACGGGCCTGGAACACTGAAGCTTTCTTT	CAARAWNTEAFF
TRBD1	-	TRBV6-1	TRBJ1-2	TGTGCCAGCAGTGCCCAAGGGGGCGCGTGGTATGGCTACACCTTC	CASSAQGGAWYGYTF
TRBD2	-	TRBV5-4	TRBJ2-5	TGTGCCAGCAGCCTAGCGGGGGGGTTAGAGACCCAGTACTTC	CASSLAGGLETQYF
-	-	TRBV29-1	TRBJ2-2	TGCAGCGTTAGGGGGGGGCTATACACCGGGGAGCTGTTTTTT	CSVRGGLYTGELFF
-	once	TRBV10-3	TRBJ2-2	TGTGCCATCAGTGAGAGCCTGGCGGGGACCGGGGAGCTGTTTTTT	CAISESLAGTGELFF
-	-	TRBV21-1	TRBJ1-1	TGTGCCAGCAGCAGGGGACGGGTAAACCCTGAAGCTTTCTTT	CASSRGRVNPEAFF
TRBD1	-	TRBV7-2	TRBJ1-2	TGTGCCAGCAGCTTACTACAGGGGGCTAACTATGGCTACACCTTC	CASSLLQGANYGYTF
-	once	TRBV7-2	TRBJ1-6	TGTGCCAGCAGCTTATCCGCTCCCGATAATTCACCCCTCCACTTT	CASSLSAPDNSPLHF
-	-	TRBV4-3	TRBJ1-2	TGCGCCAGCAGCCGAAGTTTAGTGGGCACAAACTATGGCTACACCTTC	CASSRSLVGTNYGYTF
-	once	TRBV4-3	TRBJ2-7	TGCGCCAGCAGCCGGGACTTCCAAGGGGAGCAGTACTTC	CASSRDFQGEQYF
-	-	TRBV10-2	TRBJ1-5	TGCGCCAGCAGCGGTGGCGGCGCGCGAGAGCCCCAGCATTTT	CASSGGGAREPQHF
-	-	TRBV7-8	TRBJ1-5	TGTGCCAGCAGTCCTCAATCCGGTCAGCCCCAGCATTTT	CASSPQSGQPQHF
-	few	TRBV7-9	TRBJ1-6	TGTGCCAGCAGTATACTCGGGAAAGGCTCCTATAATTCACCCCTCCACTTT	CASSILGKGSYNSPLHF
TRBD1	-	TRBV29-1	TRBJ1-1	TGCAGCGTCAACGGCAGGGGGGCCACTGAAGCTTTCTTT	CSVNGRGATEAFF
-	-	TRBV7-2	TRBJ1-2	TGTGCCAGCAGCTTAGCCGGGCATGGCTACACCTTC	CASSLAGHGYTF
TRBD1	once	TRBV29-1	TRBJ2-7	TGCAGCGTTGAAGATTGGGGGCAGGGGGCCTACGAGCAGTACTTC	CSVEDWGQGAYEQYF
-	-	TRBV5-6	TRBJ1-5	TGTGCCAGCAGCCCCGGCGGAAATCAGCCCCAGCATTTT	CASSPGGNQPQHF
TRBD1	-	TRBV4-1	TRBJ1-6	TGCGCCAGCAGCCCCCAGGACAGGGAATCACCCCTCCACTTT	CASSPQDRESPLHF
-	-	TRBV4-3	TRBJ1-1	TGCGCCAGCAGCCAAACTAAGGAAACTGAAGCTTTCTTT	CASSQTKETEAFF
-	few	TRBV9	TRBJ2-1	TGTGCCAGCAGCGTAGCCGACAGTGAGCAGTTCTTC	CASSVADSEQFF
-	-	TRBV5-4	TRBJ2-7	TGTGCCAGCAGTCGGACTCTCGGCGAGCAGTACTTC	CASSRTLGEQYF
-	-	TRBV18	TRBJ1-1	TGTGCCAGCTCACCTACGGACGTTTGGGGCACTGAAGCTTTCTTT	CASSPTDVWGTEAFF